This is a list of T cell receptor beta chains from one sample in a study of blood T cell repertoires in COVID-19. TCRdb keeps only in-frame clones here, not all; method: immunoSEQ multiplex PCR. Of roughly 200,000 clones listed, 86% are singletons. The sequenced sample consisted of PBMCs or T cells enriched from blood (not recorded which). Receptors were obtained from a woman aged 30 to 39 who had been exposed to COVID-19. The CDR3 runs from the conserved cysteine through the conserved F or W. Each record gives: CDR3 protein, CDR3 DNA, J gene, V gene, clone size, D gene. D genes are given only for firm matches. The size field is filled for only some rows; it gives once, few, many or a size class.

CASSLGGTENSPLHF	TGTGCCAGCAGCTTAGGAGGGACAGAAAATTCACCCCTCCACTTT	TRBJ1-6	TRBV7-8	NA	TRBD1
CAWSKGGGGSGNTIYF	TGTGCCTGGAGTAAAGGGGGAGGGGGCTCTGGAAACACCATATATTTT	TRBJ1-3	TRBV30	NA	NA
CASKTGINNEQFF	TGTGCCAGCAAGACGGGAATCAACAATGAGCAGTTCTTC	TRBJ2-1	TRBV2	NA	NA
CASRKGGMNTEAFF	TGTGCCAGCAGAAAAGGGGGAATGAACACTGAAGCTTTCTTT	TRBJ1-1	TRBV6-4	NA	NA
CASTRGATSTDTQYF	TGTGCCAGTACCCGGGGGGCCACTAGCACAGATACGCAGTATTTT	TRBJ2-3	TRBV6-5	NA	NA
CASSPLTGAHEQYF	TGTGCCAGCAGCCCGTTGACAGGGGCCCACGAGCAGTACTTC	TRBJ2-7	TRBV11-2	NA	TRBD1
CASSPYGISYEQYF	TGTGCCAGCAGCCCTTACGGGATCTCCTACGAGCAGTACTTC	TRBJ2-7	TRBV3-1/TRBV3-2	NA	NA
CSASGGGRGYTF	TGCAGTGCTAGTGGGGGAGGACGTGGCTACACCTTC	TRBJ1-2	TRBV20-1	NA	NA
CASSQDPRVNYGYTF	TGCGCCAGCAGCCAAGATCCCAGGGTTAACTATGGCTACACCTTC	TRBJ1-2	TRBV4-1	NA	NA
CASSPRTGRLSGNTIYF	TGCGCCAGCAGCCCACGGACAGGTCGCCTTTCTGGAAACACCATATATTTT	TRBJ1-3	TRBV5-1	NA	TRBD1
CSVSSGVPSTEAFF	TGCAGCGTCTCCAGCGGGGTTCCCAGCACTGAAGCTTTCTTT	TRBJ1-1	TRBV29-1	NA	NA
CASSLGGTDNSPLHF	TGTGCCAGCAGCTTGGGTGGGACAGACAATTCACCCCTCCACTTT	TRBJ1-6	TRBV7-3	NA	TRBD1
CASSQEVSRAGDTEAFF	TGCGCCAGCAGCCAAGAGGTCTCCAGAGCAGGGGACACTGAAGCTTTCTTT	TRBJ1-1	TRBV4-1	NA	NA
CASSLIEVNNEQFF	TGTGCCAGCAGCTTGATCGAGGTTAACAATGAGCAGTTCTTC	TRBJ2-1	TRBV5-6	NA	NA
CASSVTGSGYGYTF	TGTGCCAGCAGCGTGACAGGGAGTGGGTATGGCTACACCTTC	TRBJ1-2	TRBV2	few	TRBD1
CSVEWSYGYTF	TGCAGCGTTGAATGGAGCTATGGCTACACCTTC	TRBJ1-2	TRBV29-1	NA	NA
CASSERTGETWETQYF	TGTGCCAGCAGCGAAAGAACAGGAGAGACCTGGGAGACCCAGTACTTC	TRBJ2-5	TRBV27	NA	NA
CASSEGTGRNYGYTF	TGTGCCAGCAGTGAGGGGACAGGGCGTAACTATGGTTACACCTTC	TRBJ1-2	TRBV9	once	TRBD1
CASSYGTSSVDEQFF	TGTGCCAGCAGCTACGGGACTAGTAGCGTCGATGAGCAGTTCTTC	TRBJ2-1	TRBV5-4	NA	TRBD2
CASSRGTDNYGYTF	TGCGCCAGCAGCCGGGGGACAGATAACTATGGCTACACCTTC	TRBJ1-2	TRBV5-1	NA	TRBD1
CASSVGSGGADTQYF	TGTGCCAGCAGCGTAGGGTCAGGGGGCGCAGATACGCAGTATTTT	TRBJ2-3	TRBV9	NA	TRBD1
CATTAGTDTQYF	TGTGCCACGACGGCGGGCACAGATACGCAGTATTTT	TRBJ2-3	TRBV11-2	NA	NA
CASSKGQGAPGANVLTF	TGTGCCAGCAGTAAAGGACAGGGGGCCCCTGGGGCCAACGTCCTGACTTTC	TRBJ2-6	TRBV6-1	NA	TRBD1
CASSMGGTDTQYF	TGTGCCAGTAGTATGGGCGGCACAGATACGCAGTATTTT	TRBJ2-3	TRBV19	NA	NA
CASSIGTPSWSPLHF	TGTGCCAGTAGTATCGGGACTCCCTCATGGTCACCCCTCCACTTT	TRBJ1-6	TRBV19	NA	NA
CASGLAGGNTQYF	TGTGCCAGCGGGCTAGCGGGGGGGAATACGCAGTATTTT	TRBJ2-3	TRBV6-5	few	TRBD2
CASTGQNTGELFF	TGTGCCAGCACAGGGCAGAACACCGGGGAGCTGTTTTTT	TRBJ2-2	TRBV2	few	NA
CATRGAEYNSPLHF	TGTGCCACCAGGGGGGCAGAGTATAATTCACCCCTCCACTTT	TRBJ1-6	TRBV15	NA	NA
CASRDRGNTEAFF	TGTGCCAGCAGGGACAGGGGGAACACTGAAGCTTTCTTT	TRBJ1-1	TRBV19	NA	TRBD1
CASSLRDRGHEQYF	TGTGCCAGCAGCCTCCGGGACAGGGGCCACGAGCAGTACTTC	TRBJ2-7	TRBV6-5	NA	TRBD1
CASGGLLHYEQYF	TGTGCCAGCGGAGGACTTCTACACTACGAGCAGTACTTC	TRBJ2-7	TRBV27	once	NA
CAGQGASGGAIGYTF	TGTGCCGGCCAGGGGGCCTCCGGGGGTGCTATTGGCTACACCTTC	TRBJ1-2	TRBV6-5	NA	TRBD1
CASSLVGQGPEALHF	TGCGCCAGCAGCTTGGTTGGACAGGGTCCTGAGGCCCTCCACTTT	TRBJ1-6	TRBV5-1	NA	TRBD1
CASSVVADRPLSGANVLTF	TGTGCCAGCAGCGTAGTGGCGGACAGGCCCCTCTCTGGGGCCAACGTCCTGACTTTC	TRBJ2-6	TRBV9	NA	TRBD1
CASSPPRGGRGNTEAFF	TGTGCCAGCAGCCCTCCGCGGGGGGGCAGGGGGAACACTGAAGCTTTCTTT	TRBJ1-1	TRBV7-2	NA	NA
CGSSGIITNEQFF	TGTGGCTCGTCGGGGATCATAACTAATGAGCAGTTCTTC	TRBJ2-1	TRBV4-2	NA	NA
CASSLQGNYGYTF	TGTGCCAGCAGTTTACAGGGGAACTATGGCTACACCTTC	TRBJ1-2	TRBV27	NA	NA
CASSLGQGQNTIYF	TGTGCCAGCAGCCTGGGACAGGGGCAAAACACCATATATTTT	TRBJ1-3	TRBV3-1/TRBV3-2	NA	TRBD1
CASSLAAGDTEAFF	TGTGCCAGCAGCTTAGCGGCAGGGGACACTGAAGCTTTCTTT	TRBJ1-1	TRBV7-9	NA	NA
CASSVAPGEGQPQHF	TGTGCCAGCAGCGTAGCCCCAGGGGAGGGTCAGCCCCAGCATTTT	TRBJ1-5	TRBV9	NA	NA
CASSIQVPNTEAFF	TGTGCCAGCAGTATACAGGTTCCGAACACTGAAGCTTTCTTT	TRBJ1-1	TRBV6-5	NA	NA
CASSGTGREKLFF	TGTGCCAGCAGCGGGACAGGGAGGGAAAAACTGTTTTTT	TRBJ1-4	TRBV2	few	TRBD1